This T cell receptor (beta chain) derives from a study of OX40 agonist ivuxolimab in advanced cancers. Concerning this clone: Its antigen remains unidentified.

Study conclusions and caveats: Determination of antigen specificity was not performed for the expanded peripheral T cells. CD4+ and CD8+ blood T cells expanded clonally by week 6 at 0.1 to 3.0 mg/kg.

Produced via immunoSEQ multiplex PCR; TCRdb's table is partial and in-frame only. The sample lists approximately 18,000 clones, 60% to 80% seen once, with roughly 20% in the top ten. The V end was cut by 1 base, the J end by 3 bases, with 6 bases between. Germline loops: CDR1 MNHNY, CDR2 SVGAGI (reference sequence). This CDR3 has 13 amino acids. Autoimmune disease history or systemic immunosuppression disqualified patients. At cycle 4 day 1, cycle 7 day 1, and baseline, blood was sampled. This TCR came from an adult with an advanced solid tumor such as melanoma, head and neck, liver or kidney cancer. The material sequenced was CD4+ or CD8+ T cells sorted from blood, taken in a trial of the OX40 agonist ivuxolimab. The chain recombines TRBV6-6 with TRBJ1-2; D is ambiguous. The CDR3 reads CASSYYGDYGYTF. The CDR3 DNA reads as TGTGCCAGCAGTTACTACGGGGACTATGGCTACACCTTC.